This passage covers 12 T cell receptor beta chains from one sample sequenced in a study of shared T cell receptors in the human thymus. Assay used: immunoSEQ multiplex PCR; TCRdb lists only in-frame clones, some missing. The repertoire holds hundreds of thousands of clones, around nine tenths seen once, with around 0.01% in the top ten. Another study also made use of these data, one on human thymus T cells.

Sequencing used thymocytes. Receptors originate from a boy younger than two with a congenital heart defect.

As for this clone: The junction does not match germline at one end; this may be a read error. The chain is built from TRBV4-1 and TRBJ1-2; the D gene is possibly TRBD1 (5 bases). The CDR3 extends over 18 amino acids. Germline V CDR1 and CDR2: MGHRA, YSYEKL. In DNA form, the CDR3 reads TGCGCCAGCAGCCAAGGAGATAGGGGACCCCGCCGGGACTATGGCTACCCCTTC. Translated: CASSQGDRGPRRDYGYPF.

V and J are TRBV13 and TRBJ2-1; D remains unclear. The CDR3 extends over 17 amino acids. The ends were cut back, 1 base at V and 3 bases at J, with 16 bases in the middle. CDR1 and CDR2 from the germline V gene are PRHDT and FYEKMQ (reference sequence). The CDR3 nucleotides read TGTGCCAGCAGCTTAGATCCCTCCGAGACAAACTACAATGAGCAGTTCTTC. As protein: CASSLDPSETNYNEQFF.

Comment on this clone: The sample has other DNA sequences that encode this CDR3 too. The chain links TRBV27 to TRBJ1-5; weak D call: TRBD1 (6 bases). V was clipped by 3 bases and J by 6 bases, with 12 bases between them. Germline V gene data show CDR1 as MNHEY and CDR2 as SMNVEV (reference sequence). The CDR3 consists of 14 residues. The CDR3 DNA sequence: TGTGCCAGCAGTTTCAGGGGACGAGGTCAGCCCCAGCATTTT. Translation gives CASSFRGRGQPQHF.

The chain carries TRBV6-1 and TRBJ2-7; D perhaps matches TRBD2 (6 bases). Germline V gene data show CDR1 as MNHNS and CDR2 as SASEGT. This CDR3 has 13 residues. Trimming took 4 bases from V and 0 from J, leaving 7 bases between them. CDR3 residues: CASSAGSSYEQYF. For the CDR3, the DNA is TGTGCCAGCAGTGCCGGGAGCTCCTACGAGCAGTACTTC.

The chain recombines TRBV18 with TRBJ2-3; the D gene is possibly TRBD2 (6 bases). The CDR3 consists of 12 residues. The ends were cut back, 8 bases at V and 6 bases at J, with 12 bases in the middle. Germline V lookup: CDR1 KGHSH, CDR2 LQKENI. CDR3 sequence: CASRLGGDTQYF. The DNA for the CDR3 is TGTGCCAGCCGCCTGGGGGGTGATACGCAGTATTTT.

The chain links TRBV19 to TRBJ1-3, with 10 bases identical to TRBD1. The germline V gene has CDR1 LNHDA and CDR2 SQIVND (reference sequence). Trimming cost V 4 bases and J 4 bases; bases outside gene matches: 7. The CDR3 runs to 16 residues. CDR3 sequence reads: CASSNGTGEGGNTIYF. Written as DNA, the CDR3 is TGTGCCAGTAGTAACGGGACAGGGGAGGGAGGAAACACCATATATTTT.

This sequence joins TRBV19 and TRBJ1-3; a possible D gene is TRBD1 (5 bases). CDR1 and CDR2 from the germline V gene are LNHDA and SQIVND (reference sequence). The CDR3 contains 14 residues. The V gene lost 8 bases and the J gene lost 0 bases, with 11 bases spanning the gap. The CDR3 sequence is CASRADSSGNTIYF. CDR3 DNA sequence: TGTGCCAGTCGCGCTGACAGCTCTGGAAACACCATATATTTT.

This chain connects TRBV18 to TRBJ2-2, with D tentatively TRBD2 (6 bases). V lost 0 bases and J lost 5, with 10 bases in between. The germline CDR1 and CDR2 sequences are KGHSH and LQKENI. The CDR3 totals 15 residues. The CDR3 spells CASSPPGRWTGELFF. CDR3 in DNA: TGTGCCAGCTCACCACCGGGGAGGTGGACCGGGGAGCTGTTTTTT.

The chain links TRBV6-6 to TRBJ1-1; D ambiguous. The CDR3 consists of 12 residues. The germline V and J ends were trimmed by 2 bases and 7 bases, with 8 bases remaining between them. Germline V lookup: CDR1 MNHNY, CDR2 SVGAGI (reference sequence). CDR3 in amino acids: CASSYERDEAFF. The CDR3 DNA sequence: TGTGCCAGCAGTTACGAGCGGGATGAAGCTTTCTTT.

The rearrangement links TRBV11-3 to TRBJ2-7; TRBD1 aligns across 8 bases. Trimming cost V 5 bases and J 4 bases; bases outside gene matches: 10. Per germline, CDR1 SGHNT and CDR2 YENEEA. CDR3 length: 15 amino acids. The CDR3 region is CASSPRDRPPYEQYF. The CDR3 nucleotides are TGTGCCAGCAGCCCCCGGGACAGGCCACCGTACGAGCAGTACTTC.

The V gene is TRBV6-5, the J gene TRBJ2-7; D may be TRBD1 (5 bases). With 7 bases removed from V and 2 bases from J, the gap between germline ends came to 12 bases. The CDR3 extends over 13 amino acids. Germline CDR1 MNHEY, CDR2 SVGAGI. CDR3: CASINRLTYEQYF. The DNA of the CDR3 is TGTGCCAGCATAAACAGGTTAACCTACGAGCAGTACTTC.

The J gene is TRBJ1-2, the V gene TRBV5-1; a possible D gene is TRBD1 (5 bases). Trimming shortened V by 5 bases and J by 2 bases, and 19 bases separated the two germline ends. This CDR3 spans 16 amino acids. Germline V gene data show CDR1 as SGHRS and CDR2 as YFSETQ. The CDR3 nucleotides are TGCGCCAGCAGTCCCTTAGGTGGGGGGTGGAACTATGGCTACACCTTC. Protein product: CASSPLGGGWNYGYTF. Using reference TRBV5-1 and TRBJ1-2 for the parts outside the CDR3, the full variable domain is KAGVTQTPRYLIKTRGQQVTLSCSPISGHRSVSWYQQTPGQGLQFLFEYFSETQRNKGNFPGRFSGRQFSNSRSEMNVSTLELGDSALYLCASSPLGGGWNYGYTFGSGTRLTVV.